The next 28 T cell receptor beta chains were all read from a single sample in a study of OX40 agonist ivuxolimab in advanced cancers. TCRdb's table, derived via immunoSEQ multiplex PCR, lists solely in-frame clones and lacks some. Of about 46,000 clones listed, roughly 88% are singletons. The specimen was CD4+ or CD8+ T cells sorted from blood, collected in a trial of the OX40 agonist ivuxolimab. The origin of the receptors is an adult with an advanced solid tumor such as melanoma, head and neck, liver or kidney cancer.

The chain has TRBV5-1 and TRBJ2-2, with D possibly being TRBD1 (5 bases). The CDR3 sequence is 13 residues long. CDR1 SGHRS and CDR2 YFSETQ come from the germline V gene. Trimming took 5 bases from V and 5 from J, leaving 10 bases between them. Here the CDR3 DNA reads TGCGCCAGCAGGGATACAGGAACCGGGGAGCTGTTTTTT. Protein sequence: CASRDTGTGELFF. Variable domain in full (rest from reference TRBV5-1 and TRBJ2-2): KAGVTQTPRYLIKTRGQQVTLSCSPISGHRSVSWYQQTPGQGLQFLFEYFSETQRNKGNFPGRFSGRQFSNSRSEMNVSTLELGDSALYLCASRDTGTGELFFGEGSRLTVL.

The rearrangement joins TRBV19 to TRBJ2-1; D possibly corresponds to TRBD1 (6 bases). CDR3 length: 13 residues. V lost 3 bases and J lost 9, with 12 bases in between. In germline, CDR1 is LNHDA, CDR2 SQIVND (reference sequence). CDR3 DNA sequence: TGTGCCAGTAGTATGCAAGGACAGACTGAGCAGTTCTTC. It is translated as CASSMQGQTEQFF.

This chain links TRBV27 with TRBJ2-3, with D uncertain. The germline V gene encodes CDR1 MNHEY and CDR2 SMNVEV (reference sequence). V shed 5 bases and J shed 0 bases, with 0 bases lying between them. CDR3 length: 11 residues. This CDR3 reads CASSSTDTQYF. CDR3 in DNA: TGTGCCAGCAGTAGCACAGATACGCAGTATTTT.

The J gene is TRBJ1-1, the V gene TRBV6-4; the D is unclear. The V end was cut by 3 bases, the J end by 1 base, with 9 bases between. The CDR3 consists of 14 residues. Looked up from germline, CDR1 is MRHNA and CDR2 is SNTAGT. This CDR3 reads CASSEEEPNTEAFF. The CDR3 bases are TGTGCCAGCAGTGAGGAAGAGCCGAACACTGAAGCTTTCTTT.

J is TRBJ2-3 and V is TRBV7-2; the D gene could be TRBD1 or TRBD2 (5 bases each). CDR1 and CDR2 (germline): SGHTA, FQGNSA. The CDR3 has 16 residues. Trimming took 2 bases from V and 0 from J, leaving 12 bases between them. The CDR3 DNA reads as TGTGCCAGCAGCTTAACCGGGACGGCAAGCACAGATACGCAGTATTTT. It is translated as CASSLTGTASTDTQYF.

This clone was seen only once. The chain carries TRBV9 and TRBJ2-1; D is possibly TRBD1 or TRBD2 (6 bases each). The CDR3 is made up of 16 amino acids. Germline values: CDR1 SGDLS, CDR2 YYNGEE. The V end lost 1 base, the J end lost 3 bases, and 14 bases lay between the germline ends. Here the CDR3 reads CASSVNSGAIYNEQFF. The CDR3 nucleotides read TGTGCCAGCAGCGTAAACTCGGGGGCGATCTACAATGAGCAGTTCTTC.

V and J are TRBV6-1 and TRBJ2-1, with D possibly being TRBD1 (6 bases). Germline V gene lookup returns CDR1 MNHNS and CDR2 SASEGT. With 3 bases removed from V and 0 bases from J, the gap between germline ends came to 15 bases. The CDR3 runs 17 residues. The CDR3, as DNA: TGTGCCAGCAGTGACACCCCTCAGGGGAGCTCCTACAATGAGCAGTTCTTC. Protein sequence: CASSDTPQGSSYNEQFF.

CDR3 sequence (DNA): TGTGCCAGTAGTTCATCAGGGGTATACAATGAGCAGTTCTTC. This translates into CASSSSGVYNEQFF. This rearrangement joins TRBV19 to TRBJ2-1; tentatively, D is TRBD1 (6 bases). Looked up from germline, CDR1 is LNHDA and CDR2 is SQIVND (reference sequence). V shed 5 bases and J shed 4 bases, with 12 bases lying between them. This CDR3 region has 14 residues.

This clone occurred once. The rearrangement links TRBV29-1 to TRBJ1-5; possibly TRBD1 for D (6 bases). With 7 bases removed from V and 3 bases from J, the gap between germline ends came to 16 bases. This CDR3 is 14 amino acids long. Looked up from germline, CDR1 is SQVTM and CDR2 is ANQGSEA. This CDR3 is CSGTLSGANQPQHF. The CDR3 region has the DNA TGCAGCGGTACACTTTCAGGGGCCAATCAGCCCCAGCATTTT.

The rearrangement joins TRBV4-1 to TRBJ1-2; D remains ambiguous. The CDR3 runs 16 residues. Trimming took 7 bases from V and 4 from J, leaving 22 bases between them. Germline V gene data show CDR1 as MGHRA and CDR2 as YSYEKL. DNA for the CDR3: TGCGCCAGCAAGATCGGCGGCTGGGATACGAGCTATGGCTACACCTTC. Its protein product is CASKIGGWDTSYGYTF.

This chain uses TRBV5-1 with TRBJ2-5; 10 bases are a match to TRBD2. CDR1 is SGHRS, CDR2 YFSETQ, per germline. V lost 4 bases to trimming and J lost 5 bases; unmatched junction nucleotides: 5. The CDR3 length is 14 residues. CDR3 bases: TGCGCCAGCAGCCCGCCGGGACTAGCGGAGACCCAGTACTTC. This sequence encodes CASSPPGLAETQYF.

The chain employs TRBV11-1 and TRBJ2-3; 9 bases are shared with TRBD2. Losses at the gene ends were 4 bases for V and 6 bases for J; bases not matched to a gene: 11. Germline values: CDR1 SGHAT, CDR2 FQDESV (reference sequence). CDR3 length: 16 amino acids. CDR3 in amino acids: CASSSRREGLSDTQYF. The CDR3 coding sequence is TGTGCCAGCAGCTCCAGGCGGGAGGGCCTGTCGGATACGCAGTATTTT.

This clone showed up just a few times. V is TRBV27 and J is TRBJ1-1; 8 bases agree with TRBD1. The CDR3 runs 15 residues. V gave up 5 bases and J gave up 7 bases; unmatched junction bases: 12. Germline CDR1 and CDR2: MNHEY and SMNVEV (reference sequence). DNA of the CDR3: TGTGCCAGCAGTCTACTTCCTGACAGGGGAGGTGAAGCTTTCTTT. It encodes CASSLLPDRGGEAFF.

The rearrangement joins TRBV19 to TRBJ2-7; 8 bases map to TRBD1. V gave up 5 bases and J gave up 3 bases; unmatched junction bases: 9. Germline CDR1 is LNHDA and CDR2 is SQIVND (reference sequence). The CDR3 is made up of 15 amino acids. The chain's CDR3 is CASSLGTGQLYEQYF. The CDR3 bases are TGTGCCAGTAGTTTGGGGACAGGCCAACTCTACGAGCAGTACTTC.

The genes are TRBV25-1 and TRBJ2-2; 9 bases agree with TRBD1. Trimming cost V 8 bases and J 0 bases; bases outside gene matches: 10. From germline, CDR1 is MGHDK and CDR2 SYGVNS. This CDR3 is built from 17 residues. CDR3: CASGDGTGRSNTGELFF. The CDR3 nucleotides are TGTGCCAGCGGAGACGGGACAGGGAGATCGAACACCGGGGAGCTGTTTTTT.

The rearrangement joins TRBV5-3 to TRBJ2-7, with 7 bases identical to TRBD1. TRBV5-3 is identified as an open reading frame with a role that is uncertain. The CDR3 extends over 18 amino acids. Trimming removed 2 bases from V and 2 bases from J; junction bases left unmatched: 16. This CDR3 reads CARSFWTGRRLVTYEQYF. The CDR3 DNA sequence: TGTGCCAGAAGCTTCTGGACAGGTAGACGTCTGGTAACCTACGAGCAGTACTTC.

CDR3 in amino acids: CASSLRAAYGYTF. The CDR3 region has the DNA TGTGCCAGCAGTTTACGGGCAGCCTATGGCTACACCTTC. The rearrangement joins TRBV27 to TRBJ1-2; D unclear. Germline V gene sequence: CDR1 MNHEY, CDR2 SMNVEV (reference sequence). V lost 2 bases, J lost 4 bases, and 8 bases lay in between. The CDR3 runs to 13 residues.

V is TRBV7-6 and J is TRBJ2-7; D tentatively reads TRBD1 or TRBD2 (6 bases each). CDR3 length: 15 residues. The germline V and J ends were trimmed by 1 base and 3 bases, with 13 bases remaining between them. From germline, CDR1 is SGHVS and CDR2 FNYEAQ. CDR3 protein: CASSLDTGRYYEQYF. The CDR3 coding sequence is TGTGCCAGCAGCTTAGATACAGGGAGGTACTACGAGCAGTACTTC. The full variable domain, its missing parts supplied by reference TRBV7-6 and TRBJ2-7, is GAGVSQSPRYKVTKRGQDVALRCDPISGHVSLYWYRQALGQGPEFLTYFNYEAQQDKSGLPNDRFSAERPEGSISTLTIQRTEQRDSAMYRCASSLDTGRYYEQYFGPGTRLTVT.

The gene calls are TRBV6-5 and TRBJ2-7; D not certain. Trimming stripped 6 bases from V and 1 base from J, with 10 bases between. The CDR3 extends over 13 amino acids. Germline lookup yields CDR1 MNHEY and CDR2 SVGAGI. The CDR3: CASSLLPSYEQYF. CDR3 DNA: TGTGCCAGCAGCCTACTTCCGTCCTACGAGCAGTACTTC.

For the CDR3, the DNA is TGTGCCAGCAGTGAGTGGCGGGGCCACACAGATACGCAGTATTTT. This encodes CASSEWRGHTDTQYF. The chain employs TRBV2 and TRBJ2-3, with a weak D call TRBD2 (6 bases). Germline-derived CDR1 and CDR2 are SNHLY and FYNNEI. V dropped 3 bases and J dropped 2 bases, with 12 bases sitting between them. The CDR3 length is 15 residues.

In regard to this clone: This may be a read error, as it is one base from a much larger clone. J is TRBJ2-2 and V is TRBV5-4; TRBD2 is a possible D gene (6 bases). V lost 4 bases, J lost 3 bases, and 16 bases lay in between. The CDR3 is 16 amino acids. Germline lookup yields CDR1 SGHNT and CDR2 YYREEE (reference sequence). The CDR3 loop reads CASSPSEGLYTGELFF. For the CDR3, the DNA is TGTGCCAGCAGCCCTAGCGAGGGGCTATACACCGGGGAGCTGTTTTTT.

The V and J genes are TRBV5-1 and TRBJ2-3; D not resolved. This CDR3 spans 14 amino acids. CDR1 and CDR2 (germline): SGHRS, YFSETQ. V shed 0 bases and J shed 3 bases, with 8 bases lying between them. The DNA for the CDR3 is TGCGCCAGCAGCTTGGCTAGTCGGACAGATACGCAGTATTTT. It codes for CASSLASRTDTQYF. Using reference TRBV5-1 and TRBJ2-3 for the parts outside the CDR3, the full variable domain is KAGVTQTPRYLIKTRGQQVTLSCSPISGHRSVSWYQQTPGQGLQFLFEYFSETQRNKGNFPGRFSGRQFSNSRSEMNVSTLELGDSALYLCASSLASRTDTQYFGPGTRLTVL.

This chain joins TRBV5-6 and TRBJ1-4; D might be TRBD1 (5 bases). The V end was cut by 3 bases, the J end by 3 bases, with 6 bases between. CDR3 length: 13 residues. Per germline, CDR1 SGHDT and CDR2 YYEEEE. For the CDR3, the DNA is TGTGCCAGCAGCTCAGGGCCTAATGAAAAACTGTTTTTT. Translating it yields CASSSGPNEKLFF.

J is TRBJ2-7 and V is TRBV9, with 9 bases that match TRBD1. V trimming: 3 bases; J trimming: 7 bases; junction bases outside the gene matches: 5. This CDR3 spans 13 amino acids. CDR1 and CDR2 (germline): SGDLS, YYNGEE. DNA for the CDR3: TGTGCCAGCAGCGCCGGGACAGGGTGGGAGCAGTACTTC. Protein: CASSAGTGWEQYF.

This chain joins TRBV6-1 and TRBJ2-7; no clear D gene. CDR1 is MNHNS, CDR2 SASEGT, per germline. Deletions cut 0 bases from V and 4 bases from J, with 7 bases between. The CDR3 sequence is 13 residues long. The CDR3 loop is CASSEAPPYEQYF. In DNA form, the CDR3 reads TGTGCCAGCAGTGAAGCCCCACCGTACGAGCAGTACTTC.

The chain uses TRBV27 and TRBJ2-5, with D tentatively TRBD1 (5 bases). The J call is uncertain, as TRBJ2-7 better fits the DNA end. This CDR3 is 11 amino acids long. Germline V CDR1 and CDR2: MNHEY, SMNVEV (reference sequence). CDR3 nucleotide sequence: TGTGCCAGCTCTAGGGGCTACGAGCAGTACTTC. Its translation is CASSRGYEQYF.

This chain connects TRBV4-1 to TRBJ2-7; 7 bases fit TRBD1. CDR3 length equals 17 residues. Germline trimming cut 1 base from V and 11 bases from J; bases unmatched to any gene: 20. Germline V gene sequence: CDR1 MGHRA, CDR2 YSYEKL. CDR3 sequence: CASSQVLEFRDSLGKYF. As DNA, the CDR3 is TGCGCCAGCAGCCAAGTTCTTGAGTTCCGGGACAGTCTAGGGAAGTACTTC.

The chain couples TRBV12-5 to TRBJ2-2; 7 nucleotides match TRBD2. This CDR3 region has 20 residues. The trim removed 1 base at V and 1 base at J, leaving 15 bases unmatched. The germline gives CDR1 LGHNT, CDR2 FRNRAP. CDR3 sequence reads: CASGLGTATSSLRNTGELFF. The CDR3, as DNA: TGTGCTAGTGGTTTGGGGACGGCGACTAGCTCCCTACGGAACACCGGGGAGCTGTTTTTT.